One and the same sample provided the 14 T cell receptor beta chains below, sequenced in a study of blood T cell repertoires in COVID-19. Sequencing used immunoSEQ multiplex PCR; TCRdb keeps in-frame clones, though not all of them. This table has 150,000 to 160,000 clones, 60% to 85% appearing once. Sequenced sample: peripheral blood. The receptor source for this set is a man older than 75 with acute or convalescent COVID-19.

This clone was observed a few times. The J gene is TRBJ1-2, the V gene TRBV11-3; 9 bases fit TRBD1. There are 18 residues in the CDR3. Germline CDR1 is SGHNT and CDR2 is YENEEA. With 5 bases clipped from V and 2 bases from J, the junction kept 15 bases outside the gene matches. DNA for the CDR3: TGTGCCAGCAGCCGGGGGGTGGGACAGGGACGAAAAAACTATGGCTACACCTTC. Translation gives CASSRGVGQGRKNYGYTF.

The gene calls are TRBV3-1 (or the pseudogene TRBV3-2) and TRBJ1-5; D unresolved. The CDR3 extends over 15 amino acids. Trimming took off 1 base at V and 1 base at J, with 8 bases between the two ends. CDR1 is LGHDT, CDR2 YNNKEL, per germline (reference sequence). CDR3 residues: CASSQGTGSNQPQHF. The CDR3, as DNA: TGTGCCAGCAGCCAAGGGACTGGGAGCAATCAGCCCCAGCATTTT.

The chain carries TRBV5-1 and TRBJ1-2, with 7 bases identical to TRBD1. This CDR3 has 15 amino acids. V lost 4 bases and J lost 1; bases outside the gene matches: 7. The germline CDR1 and CDR2 sequences are SGHRS and YFSETQ. The CDR3 region is CASSLTGKINYGYTF. In nucleotides, the CDR3 is TGCGCCAGCAGCCTGACAGGGAAGATTAACTATGGCTACACCTTC.

The V and J genes are TRBV27 and TRBJ2-5; 10 bases fit TRBD2. Trimming took 3 bases from V and 4 from J; bases not matched to a gene: 5. The germline gives CDR1 MNHEY, CDR2 SMNVEV (reference sequence). The CDR3 spans 15 residues. The CDR3 spells CASSFQRGGGETQYF. CDR3 bases: TGTGCCAGCAGTTTCCAGCGGGGGGGCGGAGAGACCCAGTACTTC.

This clone appeared a single time. The chain combines TRBV7-3 with TRBJ2-2, with D possibly being TRBD1 (6 bases). There are 13 residues in the CDR3. V was shortened by 3 bases and J by 6 bases, with 8 bases between the two germline ends. Germline CDR1 reads SGHTA; CDR2 reads FQGTGA. CDR3 sequence reads: CASSFQGSGELFF. The CDR3 nucleotides read TGTGCCAGCAGCTTTCAGGGGTCCGGGGAGCTGTTTTTT.

For the CDR3, the DNA is TGTGCCAGCAGCTCGACAGGGGTGAGCACTGAAGCTTTCTTT. Translation gives CASSSTGVSTEAFF. The chain recombines TRBV5-5 with TRBJ1-1; 8 bases map to TRBD1. CDR3 length equals 14 residues. Germline values: CDR1 SGHKS, CDR2 YYEKEE (reference sequence). V was pared by 3 bases and J by 4 bases, with 5 bases of the junction left unmatched.

J is TRBJ1-2 and V is TRBV7-2; 8 bases line up with TRBD1. This CDR3 contains 14 residues. Germline V gives CDR1 SGHTA, CDR2 FQGNSA. Germline trimming cut 5 bases from V and 8 bases from J; bases unmatched to any gene: 10. CDR3 residues: CASSRDGQGWGYTF. The CDR3 bases are TGTGCCAGCAGCAGGGACGGACAGGGTTGGGGCTACACCTTC.

The sample holds one count of this clone. The V gene is TRBV7-2, the J gene TRBJ2-5; 7 bases map to TRBD2. The CDR3 consists of 14 residues. Trimming cost V 6 bases and J 2 bases; bases outside gene matches: 6. Looked up from germline, CDR1 is SGHTA and CDR2 is FQGNSA. This CDR3 is CASRGGNGQETQYF. CDR3 nucleotides: TGTGCCAGCAGGGGGGGGAACGGACAAGAGACCCAGTACTTC.

This clone was counted a single time. The rearrangement uses TRBV7-2 and TRBJ2-1; no reliable D call. The CDR3 runs 13 residues. V lost 3 bases to trimming and J lost 8 bases, with 11 bases between them. Germline lookup yields CDR1 SGHTA and CDR2 FQGNSA. The CDR3 reads CASSFQLNHEQFF. CDR3 bases: TGTGCCAGCAGCTTTCAACTTAACCATGAGCAGTTCTTC.

CDR3 nucleotide sequence: TGTGCCAGCCTCTTTCAGGGGGCTGGGGCCAACGTCCTGACTTTC. Its protein product is CASLFQGAGANVLTF. The gene calls are TRBV5-8 and TRBJ2-6; 7 bases line up with TRBD1. The V gene's germline CDR1 is SGHTS and CDR2 YDEGEE. The CDR3 extends over 15 amino acids. The V gene end was trimmed by 7 bases and the J gene end by 2 bases; junction bases not matched to a gene: 6.

This chain joins TRBV9 and TRBJ2-5; D may be TRBD2 (5 bases). CDR3 length equals 15 residues. The V gene lost 0 bases and the J gene lost 5 bases, with 14 bases spanning the gap. From germline, CDR1 is SGDLS and CDR2 YYNGEE. Here the CDR3 DNA reads TGTGCCAGCAGCGTAGCTTTGGGCCCGGGGGAGACCCAGTACTTC. Translated, it gives CASSVALGPGETQYF.

V usage is TRBV7-2 and J usage is TRBJ2-1, with TRBD2 matching over 9 bases. The CDR3 consists of 17 residues. CDR1 SGHTA and CDR2 FQGNSA come from the germline V gene. V trimming: 6 bases; J trimming: 0 bases; junction bases outside the gene matches: 9. CDR3: CASRWNSGGNSYNEQFF. The DNA for the CDR3 is TGTGCCAGCAGGTGGAATAGCGGGGGAAACTCCTACAATGAGCAGTTCTTC.

This clone was seen a handful of times. This sequence joins TRBV3-1 (or the pseudogene TRBV3-2) and TRBJ2-7, with no clear D. The germline V and J ends were trimmed by 2 bases and 3 bases, with 11 bases remaining between them. This CDR3 has 14 residues. Germline V gene sequence: CDR1 LGHDT, CDR2 YNNKEL (reference sequence). The CDR3 DNA is TGTGCCAGCAGCCAACCCGGCCGAGGCTACGAGCAGTACTTC. The encoded protein is CASSQPGRGYEQYF.

This sequence joins TRBV7-8 and TRBJ2-3; a weak D match, TRBD2 (5 bases). V lost 2 bases, J lost 2 bases, and 8 bases lay in between. CDR1 is SGHVS and CDR2 is FQNEAQ in the germline V gene. This CDR3 is 14 amino acids long. CDR3 region: CASSLLGDTDTQYF. CDR3 DNA sequence: TGTGCCAGCAGCTTATTGGGAGACACAGATACGCAGTATTTT.